This T cell receptor beta chain was captured in a study of shared clonotypes between healthy human individuals (dated by TCRdb to about 2020). For context, the study as a whole: The cohort comprised a couple of women and three men aged 18 to 49 years. For each donor, CD4 naive and CD4 memory were each given three plates, CD8 naive was given two plates, and CD8 memory was given one plate. The study deeply sequenced blood TCR repertoires of about 5 healthy adults to estimate repertoire size and the extent of clonotype sharing between individuals. Libraries were prepared and TCR repertoires were sequenced by different laboratories using diverse techniques, in order to increase sequencing depth and limit assay-specific biases. Per donor, leukapheresis produced somewhere between about 0.8 and 9 billion PBMCs. What the research found in general, with its limitations: Pairwise subsampling led to the expectation that sequencing depth would affect the degree of clonotype sharing among donors. The genetic and exposure-history diversity represented was limited by the small number of donors. Higher generation probabilities were observed for clonotypes shared by all four sorted-subset donors than for non-shared clonotypes. About 4.5% of naive CD4, around 3.5% of naive CD8, about 2.5% of memory CD4, and around 0.42% of memory CD8 clonotypes were shared across several donors. Larger estimated clonotype richness was generally found for naive subsets than for memory subsets. Even with the large sequencing depth, rarefaction of the sorted-subset datasets indicated that sequencing was incomplete. Sampling was restricted to blood, and TCR repertoires in tissues likely differ from the TCR repertoires found in blood.

Healthy HIV-negative adults with no recently reported acute infections or vaccinations were included as donors. Every donor was a Caucasian adult living in Nashville, Tennessee, USA. CD4+ T cells were enriched by magnetic negative selection; naive cells were then positively selected on CD45RA, and the negative fraction formed the memory subset. Blood was obtained by leukapheresis, after which PBMCs were separated by Ficoll-Histopaque density gradient centrifugation and cryopreserved in liquid nitrogen vapor phase. Purity and quantity of every magnetically sorted T cell population were checked by analytical flow cytometry. From each sorted fraction, genomic DNA was isolated and quantified by UV absorbance on a Nanodrop 2000c. TCR CDR3 regions were amplified from genomic DNA by multiplex PCR using the deep immunoSEQ assay. Extracted genomic DNA from each cell subset was distributed evenly across all wells of several immunoSEQ 96-well plates, and each plate was treated as a replicate. For sorted subsets, around 0.2 ug of genomic DNA, equivalent to tens of thousands of T cell genomes, went into each replicate PCR. The purified libraries were quantified using a Qubit 3.0 fluorometer, sized with a Bioanalyzer 2100, and then quantified again using the KAPA Library Quantification kit. Every immunoSEQ 96-well plate was sequenced on a dedicated single-read 150-cycle Illumina NextSeq 550 flow cell. Turning to the authors' computational methods: The immunoSEQ output contained only junctional sequences without quality scores, so filtering could not match that applied to full-length reads. Sequences were annotated with PyIR, a Python wrapper for IgBLAST v1.9, using IMGT germline references to assign V/J genes and CDR3. Reads were filtered out if the reads had weak V/J assignments (E-value above 1e-6), no CDR3, stop codons, out-of-frame junctions, or ambiguous translated residues. V3J clonotypes were defined as sequences sharing an identical inferred V gene, J gene, and CDR3 amino acid sequence. Percentage overlap between repertoires was computed as shared unique clonotypes divided by the size of the smaller repertoire. Richness of each repertoire was evaluated using RTK rarefaction, the Chao1 estimator, and Recon v2.1 estimates of unobserved clonotypes. Generation probabilities were computed with OLGA for all TCRbeta clonotypes obtained by the gDNA method from several donors. The immuneACCESS repertoire file appears here via TCRdb, limited to in-frame rearrangements. These files lack a portion of the clones; in checked studies, under half of the deficit traces to unresolved V genes, and the cause of the others is not known. For V, J and clone size, that table is used; D and trimming come from the DNA. For this sample the table gives around 2.1 million clones, of which 90% to 96% were detected only once. More than 0.1% of the sample belongs to the ten largest clones.

The V and J ends are trimmed by 4 bases and 4 bases, leaving 12 bases between them. CDR1 and CDR2 are drawn from the germline V gene (reference sequence): SGHNT, YYREEE. The cysteine opens and the phenylalanine closes a CDR3 of 13 amino acids. Of all the DNA, just the CDR3 is kept, 39 bases in frame from base 1. This clone was seen once. Its antigen is not yet known. One base away there is no much larger clone; base qualities are not given. The sequence came from a man younger than 35 in good health. The chain couples TRBV5-4 to TRBJ2-7; the D gene identity is not certain. Input material: naive CD4+ T cells sorted from blood. The sample's cell subset or site, from its label and the paper: CD45RA+ positively selected. CDR3 region: CASSPESGYEQYF. The DNA sequence is given as TGTGCCAGCAGCCCTGAGTCCGGGTACGAGCAGTACTTC.